The text below deals with one T cell receptor (beta chain). The target of this receptor is not known. No quality values exist for individual bases; no much larger clone is one base distant. The library was produced with the immunoSEQ multiplex PCR assay. The multiplex PCR relied on a mix of 60 forward primers for TCR Vbeta segments and 13 reverse primers for TCR Jbeta segments. The CDR3 region of rearranged TCR beta genes was amplified from genomic DNA with a multiplex PCR assay. The amplified TCR beta libraries were sequenced on the Illumina HiSeq System as 87-base-pair reads. The source study handled its data this way. A later analysis counted some 74 million unique TCR beta chains across the 700 or so repertoires, and some 11 million of these chains were shared by at least two donors. Raw reads were error-corrected and collapsed into unique sequences by a nearest-neighbor algorithm in which closely related sequences were merged to remove PCR and sequencing errors. Alignment of CDR3 sequences to IMGT reference sequences was used to assign V, D and J gene segments. For a sequence to be retained, at least a six-nucleotide match to both a V gene segment and a J gene segment was required. Rearrangements were classified as productive when the CDR3 lacked stop codons and remained in frame with V and J, and all other rearrangements were classified as non-productive. Following IMGT convention, CDR3 was defined as the stretch from the second conserved V-encoded cysteine up to the conserved J-encoded phenylalanine. The earlier analysis of 500 to 650 of the donors excluded any sequence lacking an unambiguous match to a single V gene segment. In an earlier analysis of some 590 of the donors, a V segment was called functional when productive rearrangements were above 56.7%, and segregating when the standard deviation between donors exceeded 5%. To diagnose cytomegalovirus status from the catalog of TCR beta chain sequences, a statistical classification framework was built. In a later analysis, V and J genes were assigned by comparing TCR nucleotide sequences against IMGT/GENE-DB human TR gene sequences. A later analysis assigned CDR3 sequences and most-parsimonious VDJ recombination scenarios with the TCRdist pipeline. In a later analysis, each TCR beta chain was defined by its CDR3 amino acid sequence together with its V-gene family, and reads lacking a unique V-gene family were excluded. To address suspected cross-contamination and a sequencing artifact, a later analysis removed roughly 580 highly shared, low-generation-probability nucleotide sequences. A later analysis calculated a clonal expansion index for each public chain from normalized within-repertoire ranks of inferred template counts. In a later analysis, generation probabilities were computed using a VDJ recombination model fitted to out-of-frame rearrangements, and the results were checked against IGoR. A later analysis scored TCR-TCR, TCR-HLA and TCR-CMV co-occurrence with hypergeometric tests, applying a repertoire-size bias correction to TCR pairs. To estimate false discovery rates, a later analysis permuted the HLA or CMV assignments 20 times. A later analysis grouped co-occurring TCRs with DBSCAN, adding TCRdist sequence similarity when clustering within HLA-allele-positive subsets. Repertoires with fewer than 30,000 or more than 120,000 public chains were left out of co-occurrence clustering, as were roughly five repertoires with anomalous nucleotide sharing. TCRdb provides this immuneACCESS table in a form limited to in-frame rearrangements. Some clones are lacking; in checked studies, under half of them reflect an unresolved V gene, and why the rest are absent is not known. V and J calls and clone size follow that table, whereas D and trimming were derived from the DNA. The sample yields 75,000 to 90,000 clones; over 75% were counted once. The top ten constitute 13% of the sample.

V is shortened by 7 bases, J by 4 bases, and the region joining them spans 16 bases. The germline V gene (reference sequence) provides CDR1 LNHDA and CDR2 SQIVND. The CDR3 holds 15 amino acids from the cysteine to the phenylalanine. Only the CDR3 portion is preserved as DNA: 45 bases, with reading frame beginning at the first base. The cohort comprised 550 to 700 healthy bone marrow donors. At the time of sampling, all cohort members were nominally healthy, though unrecorded immune exposures were likely present. Of the roughly 670 cohort members, about 290 had a positive CMV serostatus and about 350 had a negative one, while no CMV serostatus was recorded for the donor. Every donor gave a peripheral blood sample, and the peripheral blood mononuclear cells from that sample were used for TCR beta sequencing. The Qiagen DNeasy Blood Extraction Kit was used to extract genomic DNA from the blood cell samples.

This sample stems from a study of cytomegalovirus exposure and HLA in healthy donors (dated 2017 in TCRdb). Broadly, across the study: In an earlier analysis of 550 to 750 of the donors, 276 Gb of sequence data and just under 120 million unique TCR beta sequences from 150 million to 200 million T cells were reported. Around 330 gigabases of sequencing data and around 85 million unique TCR sequences made up an early release that covered about 640 HLA-typed donors. Among the roughly 400 genotyped donors, about 85% belonged to the genetic ancestry cluster associated with self-reported Caucasian donors. The study aimed to test whether cataloging public T cell receptors could reveal signatures of past pathogen exposure. The study profiled the T cell repertoires of hundreds of subjects by immunosequencing and related them to cytomegalovirus serostatus. Along with the roughly 670-subject first cohort, a separate validation cohort of around 110 different subjects was used. The study combined high-throughput TCR immunosequencing, statistical association of individual TCRs with disease status, and machine learning to predict cytomegalovirus infection status. To study patterns of TCR occurrence, a later analysis re-analyzed previously published TCR beta repertoires from 650 to 750 donors and added high-resolution HLA genotyping. The later analysis used no new phenotypic data to find candidate immune exposures, relying instead on TCR beta sequences and their occurrence across donors. To decide whether each TCR beta V gene segment behaved as functional or pseudogenic, an earlier analysis of approximately 620 of the donors relied on high-throughput TCR beta sequencing. Donor age, sex, ethnicity and CMV serostatus were collected together with the repertoire data. In a later genetic analysis, genome-wide SNP genotypes for about 55% of the roughly 670 donors were used, and that subset was treated as a discovery cohort. All discovery cohort repertoires had been generated on a single sequencing platform. Both class I and class II loci were covered by HLA typing, at four-digit resolution. Typing coverage varied by locus: roughly 620-640 donors for A, B, C, DRB1 and DQB1; more than 500 for DQA1; over 600 for DPA1; under 490 for DPB1. Because of strong linkage in the cohort, 5 or 6 DR-DQ haplotypes were treated as single units for association and clustering. Across approximately 400 genotyped donors of the cohort, an average of approximately 240,000 unique TCR beta nucleotide sequences per donor were sequenced, and around 19% of those sequences were non-productive.

On the study overall, not on this receptor specifically: The 87-base-pair reads could not distinguish some IMGT-functional V segments, including TRBV6-2 and TRBV6-3, so those segments were excluded. In a later genetic analysis, fewer N-insertions in productive TCRs were reported among donors in an Asian-associated ancestry cluster than the approximately 630-donor mean. The authors suggested that the approach could potentially be extended to other disease states and immunological phenotypes. Most CMV-associated TCR beta chains appeared to be HLA-restricted in a later analysis, and the HLA associations seemed to be driven largely by CMV exposure. V-gene and J-gene trimming of TCR beta chains was associated with a missense DCLRE1C variant in a later genetic analysis, and the association was replicated in an independent cohort. When HLA alleles, especially DR and DQ, strongly co-occurred, attributing TCR associations to individual alleles was difficult. CMV serostatus was the only immune exposure information available for the cohort. A further reported finding was that TCR beta sequences accurately predicted the HLA-A and HLA-B alleles for most subjects in the first cohort. A later analysis reported that several top co-occurrence clusters appeared linked to parvovirus B19, influenza, CMV and Epstein-Barr virus. A later analysis associated roughly 17,000 TCR beta sequences with specific HLA alleles at a false discovery rate of 0.05. In the study, 164 TCR beta chains were listed as associated with cytomegalovirus. HLA typing was unavailable for some donors at each locus, so association tests used only the typed subset. The classifier was reported to diagnose cytomegalovirus status with high specificity and sensitivity in both the original cohort and the validation cohort. In a later analysis, TCR association rates were found to vary across HLA loci, with the most associated TCRs seen for DRB1 alleles and the fewest for HLA-C alleles. Three of the identified cytomegalovirus-associated TCR beta chains were confirmed in vitro to be specific for cytomegalovirus antigens. Only TCR beta chains were sequenced in this cohort, and the absence of alpha or paired-chain data limited detectable features. Over 15 rarely observed V segments, including chromosome 9 orphons, were excluded from the earlier analysis of about 610 of the donors because counts were too low. A cluster of highly shared sequence variants was judged likely to be a technical artifact of the sequencing pipeline. Linkage disequilibrium might explain the correlated functional status among segregating V segments, but an unknown experimental factor could not be excluded. Across donors, most TCR sequences were observed very rarely, whereas some public TCRs were present in many individuals. An earlier analysis of roughly 570 of the donors showed that most TCR beta V segments appeared in productive rearrangements either about 90% or about 30% of the time, which broadly matched IMGT annotations. Compared with equally common non-associated chains, HLA-associated TCR beta chains in a later analysis were more clonally expanded and had lower generation probabilities. Presence/absence analyses assumed roughly uniform sequencing depth across donors, an assumption that may not hold.

Recombination linked TRBV19 to TRBJ2-2; tentative D gene TRBD2, with 5 bases matching. Sequenced: PBMCs. This clonotype was obtained from a human donor in good health. The nucleotide sequence reads as follows: TGTGCCAGTAAAGATTCGGAGGTTGTCACCGGGGAGCTGTTTTTT. Translated, this is CASKDSEVVTGELFF. Joined to the reference TRBV19 and TRBJ2-2 proteins, this CDR3 gives the full variable domain: DGGITQSPKYLFRKEGQNVTLSCEQNLNHDAMYWYRQDPGQGLRLIYYSQIVNDFQKGDIAEGYSVSREKKESFPLTVTSAQKNPTAFYLCASKDSEVVTGELFFGEGSRLTVL.